This TCR beta chain comes out of a study of Ad26.COV2.S vaccination and SARS-CoV-2 variants. Study context: Donor participated within the Ad26.COV2.S arm of the COV1001 trial.

Study findings and constraints: Possible underestimation of total T cell responses by the TCR breadth and depth analyses was noted.

Documented treatment: 15 to 20 received Ad26.COV2.S at low or high dose, single or two shots; several received placebo; per-sample allocation not given. Each sample was drawn 63 days after the first injection (of vaccine or placebo). The donor's status was that of an adult aged 18-55 years in Boston. Concerning this clone itself: The antigen is undetermined.

The ends were cut back, 0 bases at V and 5 bases at J, with 8 bases in the middle. CDR3 length: 13 residues. Per germline, CDR1 KGHSH and CDR2 LQKENI. Repertoires were generated with immunoSEQ multiplex PCR, while TCRdb's copy carries only in-frame clones and drops some. The table records hundreds of thousands of clones, around 87% of them present only once. This receptor was taken from a person between 18 and 60 years old who received the Ad26.COV2.S COVID-19 vaccine or a placebo. This material consisted of peripheral blood, taken in a trial of Ad26.COV2.S vaccine versus placebo. The genes are TRBV18 and TRBJ2-7, with D perhaps TRBD2 (5 bases). CDR3 DNA: TGTGCCAGCTCACCACCGGGAGAGGACGAGCAGTACTTC. Residues: CASSPPGEDEQYF.